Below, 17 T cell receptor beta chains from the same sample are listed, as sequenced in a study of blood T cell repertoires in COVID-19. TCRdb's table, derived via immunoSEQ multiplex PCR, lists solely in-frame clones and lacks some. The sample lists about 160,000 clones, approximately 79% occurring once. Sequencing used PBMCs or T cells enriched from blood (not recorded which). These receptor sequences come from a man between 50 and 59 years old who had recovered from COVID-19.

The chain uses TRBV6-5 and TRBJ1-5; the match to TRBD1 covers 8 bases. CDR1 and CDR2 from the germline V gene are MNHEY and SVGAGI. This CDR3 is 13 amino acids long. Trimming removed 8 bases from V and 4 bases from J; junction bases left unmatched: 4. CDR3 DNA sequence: TGTGCCAGCTTATGGACAGGGAATCAGCCCCAGCATTTT. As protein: CASLWTGNQPQHF.

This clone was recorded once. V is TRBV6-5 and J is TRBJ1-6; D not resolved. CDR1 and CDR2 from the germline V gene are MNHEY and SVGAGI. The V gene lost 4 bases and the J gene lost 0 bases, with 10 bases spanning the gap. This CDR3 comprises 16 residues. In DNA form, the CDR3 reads TGTGCCAGCAGTTCTGCTATGAGCTCCTATAATTCACCCCTCCACTTT. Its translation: CASSSAMSSYNSPLHF.

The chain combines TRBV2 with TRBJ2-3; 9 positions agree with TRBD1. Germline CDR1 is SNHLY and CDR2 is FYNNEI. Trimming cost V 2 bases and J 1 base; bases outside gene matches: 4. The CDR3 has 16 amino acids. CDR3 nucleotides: TGTGCCAGCAGTGAACTGGACAGGGGTGGCACAGATACGCAGTATTTT. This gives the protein CASSELDRGGTDTQYF.

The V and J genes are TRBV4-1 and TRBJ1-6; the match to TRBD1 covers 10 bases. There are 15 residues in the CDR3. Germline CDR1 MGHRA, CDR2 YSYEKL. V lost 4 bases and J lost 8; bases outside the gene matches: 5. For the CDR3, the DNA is TGCGCCAGCAGCCGAGGACAGGGGGGAGATTCACCCCTCCACTTT. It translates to CASSRGQGGDSPLHF.

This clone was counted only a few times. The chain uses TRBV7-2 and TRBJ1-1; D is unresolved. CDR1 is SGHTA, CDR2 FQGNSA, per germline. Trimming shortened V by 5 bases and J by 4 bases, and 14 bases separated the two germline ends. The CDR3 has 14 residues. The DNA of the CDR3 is TGTGCCAGCAGCACCTCCTGGAGCGGCACTGAAGCTTTCTTT. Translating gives CASSTSWSGTEAFF.

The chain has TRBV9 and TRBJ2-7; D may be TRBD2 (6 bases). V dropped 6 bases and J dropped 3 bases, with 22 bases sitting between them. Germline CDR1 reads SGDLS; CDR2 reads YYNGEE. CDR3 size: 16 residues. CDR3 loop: CASTRVIRGKDYEQYF. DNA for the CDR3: TGTGCCAGCACCAGAGTAATCCGGGGGAAGGACTACGAGCAGTACTTC. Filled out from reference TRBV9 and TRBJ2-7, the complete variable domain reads DSGVTQTPKHLITATGQRVTLRCSPRSGDLSVYWYQQSLDQGLQFLIQYYNGEERAKGNILERFSAQQFPDLHSELNLSSLELGDSALYFCASTRVIRGKDYEQYFGPGTRLTVT.

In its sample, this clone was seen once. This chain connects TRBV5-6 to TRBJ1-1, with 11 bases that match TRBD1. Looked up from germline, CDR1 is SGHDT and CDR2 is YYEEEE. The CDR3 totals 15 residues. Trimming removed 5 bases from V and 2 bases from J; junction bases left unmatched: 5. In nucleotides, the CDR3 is TGTGCCAGCAGACCGGACAGGGGGCGAAACACTGAAGCTTTCTTT. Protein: CASRPDRGRNTEAFF.

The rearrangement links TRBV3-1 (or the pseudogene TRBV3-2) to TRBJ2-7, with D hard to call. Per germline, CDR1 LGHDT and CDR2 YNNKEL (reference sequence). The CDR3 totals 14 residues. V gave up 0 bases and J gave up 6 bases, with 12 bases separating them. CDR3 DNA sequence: TGTGCCAGCAGCCAAGAGGGCGATCAGATCGAGCAGTACTTC. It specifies CASSQEGDQIEQYF.

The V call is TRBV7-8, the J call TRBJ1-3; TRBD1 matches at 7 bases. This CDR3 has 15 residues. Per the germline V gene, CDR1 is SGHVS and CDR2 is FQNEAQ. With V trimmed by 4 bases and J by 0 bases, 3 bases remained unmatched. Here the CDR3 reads CASSSAGGSGNTIYF. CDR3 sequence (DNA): TGTGCCAGCAGCTCAGCAGGGGGCTCTGGAAACACCATATATTTT.

CDR3 residues: CASRLRQGAGEAFF. Written as DNA, the CDR3 is TGTGCCAGCAGACTCCGACAGGGGGCTGGTGAAGCTTTCTTT. The rearrangement joins TRBV6-5 to TRBJ1-1; the match to TRBD1 covers 10 bases. J was trimmed by 7 bases and V by 6 bases; bases with no gene match: 8. The CDR3 covers 14 residues. The germline V gene encodes CDR1 MNHEY and CDR2 SVGAGI.

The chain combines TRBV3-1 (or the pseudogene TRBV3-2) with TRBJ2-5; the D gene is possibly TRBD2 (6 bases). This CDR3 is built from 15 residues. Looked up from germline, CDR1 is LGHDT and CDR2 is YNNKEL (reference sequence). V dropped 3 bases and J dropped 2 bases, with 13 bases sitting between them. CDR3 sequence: CASSHRVGTQETQYF. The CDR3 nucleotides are TGTGCCAGCAGCCACCGGGTGGGGACTCAAGAGACCCAGTACTTC.

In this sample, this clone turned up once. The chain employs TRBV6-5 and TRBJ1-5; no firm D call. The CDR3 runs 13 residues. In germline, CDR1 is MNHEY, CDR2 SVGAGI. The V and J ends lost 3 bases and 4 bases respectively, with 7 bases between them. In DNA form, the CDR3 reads TGTGCCAGCAGTTATTCGTTGAATCAGCCCCAGCATTTT. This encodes CASSYSLNQPQHF.

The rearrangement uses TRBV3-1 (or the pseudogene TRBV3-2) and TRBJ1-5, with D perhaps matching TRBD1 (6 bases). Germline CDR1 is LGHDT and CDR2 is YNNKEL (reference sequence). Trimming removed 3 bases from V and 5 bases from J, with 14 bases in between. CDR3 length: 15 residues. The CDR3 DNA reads TGTGCCAGCAGCCACTCGAACAGGGAGTATCAGCCCCAGCATTTT. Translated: CASSHSNREYQPQHF.

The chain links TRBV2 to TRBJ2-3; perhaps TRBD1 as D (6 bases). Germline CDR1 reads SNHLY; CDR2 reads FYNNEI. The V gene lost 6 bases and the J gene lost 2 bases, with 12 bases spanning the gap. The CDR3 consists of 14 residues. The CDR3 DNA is TGTGCCAGCAGCCTCGGACAGCCCACAGATACGCAGTATTTT. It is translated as CASSLGQPTDTQYF.

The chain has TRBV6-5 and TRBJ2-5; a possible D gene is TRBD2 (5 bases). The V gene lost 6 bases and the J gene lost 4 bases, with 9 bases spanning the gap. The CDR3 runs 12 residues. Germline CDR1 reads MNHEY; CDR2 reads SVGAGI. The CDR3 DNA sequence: TGTGCCAGCAGCCGTGGAGGAGAGACCCAGTACTTC. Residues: CASSRGGETQYF.

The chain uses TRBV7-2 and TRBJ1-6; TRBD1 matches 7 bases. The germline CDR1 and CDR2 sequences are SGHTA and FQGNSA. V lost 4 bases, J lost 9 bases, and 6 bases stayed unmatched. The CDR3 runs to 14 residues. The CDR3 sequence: CASSSTGLGSPLHF. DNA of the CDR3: TGTGCCAGCAGCTCGACAGGGTTAGGTTCACCCCTCCACTTT.

This CDR3 is CASSPPGVMNTEAFF. CDR3 bases: TGTGCCAGCTCACCTCCAGGGGTTATGAACACTGAAGCTTTCTTT. V is TRBV18 and J is TRBJ1-1, with D possibly matching TRBD1 (6 bases). Germline V gene lookup returns CDR1 KGHSH and CDR2 LQKENI. Trimming took 3 bases from V and 0 from J, leaving 11 bases between them. The CDR3 covers 15 residues.